This T cell receptor (beta chain) derives from a study of T cells after yellow fever vaccination. The germline gives CDR1 DFQATT, CDR2 SNEGSKA (reference sequence). The ends lost 5 bases at V and 2 bases at J; junction bases unmatched: 10. The length of the CDR3 is 16 residues. A single record per CDR3 protein comes from TCRdb applying MiXCR to the 5' RACE reads. This table holds 200,000 or so distinct CDR3 sequences, about 7% found once. This clonotype has just a few counts. Its target is not known. Overall study findings and caveats: FACS-sorted repertoires could harbor abundant contaminating bulk-population clonotypes.

The chain uses TRBV20-1 and TRBJ2-3, with 10 bases that match TRBD2. The receptor comes from a man in his thirties or forties who received the YFV17D yellow fever vaccine. The starting material was CD4+ T cells sorted from PBMCs, obtained on the day of the yellow fever booster vaccination. Here the CDR3 reads CSALDRGLALTDTQYF. Here the CDR3 DNA reads TGCAGTGCTCTTGACCGGGGACTAGCGCTCACAGATACGCAGTATTTT.